What follows are 21 T cell receptor beta chains derived from one specimen sequenced in a study of blood T cell repertoires in COVID-19. Produced via immunoSEQ multiplex PCR; TCRdb's table is partial and in-frame only. The data show around 250,000 clones, with more than 65% seen just once and about 4.2% held by the top ten. The sequencing input was peripheral blood. The receptor source for this set is a man aged 45-60 years with active or convalescent COVID-19.

The CDR3 here is CASRAGQGSGYGYTF. As DNA, the CDR3 is TGTGCCAGCAGGGCCGGACAGGGTTCGGGGTATGGCTACACCTTC. J is TRBJ1-2 and V is TRBV2; 8 nucleotides agree with TRBD1. This CDR3 contains 15 residues. Per the germline V gene, CDR1 is SNHLY and CDR2 is FYNNEI. Trimming at V came to 6 bases and at J to 5 bases, leaving 11 bases not matched to a gene.

The V call is TRBV9, the J call TRBJ1-2; 10 nucleotides align to TRBD1. The germline V gene has CDR1 SGDLS and CDR2 YYNGEE. V lost 3 bases and J lost 4; bases outside the gene matches: 6. The CDR3 loop spans 15 amino acids. Here the CDR3 DNA reads TGTGCCAGCAGCGGCGGGACAGGGGCCCTCTATGGCTACACCTTC. Residues: CASSGGTGALYGYTF.

CDR3 region: CSVTGLGTDTQYF. In nucleotides, the CDR3 is TGCAGCGTTACAGGGTTAGGCACAGATACGCAGTATTTT. The chain is built from TRBV29-1 and TRBJ2-3; D may be TRBD1 (6 bases). The CDR3 is made up of 13 amino acids. V was trimmed by 5 bases and J by 1 base, leaving 10 bases between them. Germline CDR1 reads SQVTM; CDR2 reads ANQGSEA.

The chain links TRBV3-1 (or the pseudogene TRBV3-2) to TRBJ1-2; D gene uncertain. The V and J ends lost 1 base and 4 bases respectively, with 19 bases between them. The CDR3 totals 17 residues. The germline gives CDR1 LGHDT, CDR2 YNNKEL (reference sequence). In DNA form, the CDR3 reads TGTGCCAGCAGCCAAGCCGTAGGCAGACAACACTTCTATGGCTACACCTTC. Its protein is CASSQAVGRQHFYGYTF.

This clone was seen a few times. The CDR3 is CSVPRGQGLNYGYTF. CDR3 coding DNA: TGCAGCGTCCCAAGGGGGCAGGGGTTGAACTATGGCTACACCTTC. V usage is TRBV29-1 and J usage is TRBJ1-2, with TRBD1 identical over 7 bases. After removal of 6 bases from V and 2 bases from J, the junction contained 12 bases not matched to a gene. CDR3 length equals 15 residues. In germline, CDR1 is SQVTM, CDR2 ANQGSEA.

The rearrangement uses TRBV5-1 and TRBJ1-4; 8 nucleotides align to TRBD1. The CDR3 covers 16 residues. Germline loops: CDR1 SGHRS, CDR2 YFSETQ. V gave up 4 bases and J gave up 1 base; unmatched junction bases: 6. CDR3 protein: CASSMTGAGTNEKLFF. CDR3 coding DNA: TGCGCCAGCAGCATGACAGGGGCGGGAACTAATGAAAAACTGTTTTTT.

The chain employs TRBV7-2 and TRBJ2-7; no reliable D call. The CDR3 contains 14 residues. The V gene's germline CDR1 is SGHTA and CDR2 FQGNSA. The V end was cut by 5 bases, the J end by 0 bases, with 11 bases between. CDR3 bases: TGTGCCAGCAGCCCCACTCTCGTCTCCTACGAGCAGTACTTC. Residues: CASSPTLVSYEQYF.

V and J are TRBV9 and TRBJ1-1; no clear D. Germline V gene sequence: CDR1 SGDLS, CDR2 YYNGEE. The CDR3 contains 16 residues. Trimming pared 3 bases from V and 7 bases from J, leaving 22 bases between. The CDR3 DNA sequence: TGTGCCAGCAGCGCCCACCCCGGTGTTTCGGGTGTTGAAGCTTTCTTT. Translated: CASSAHPGVSGVEAFF.

This clone was found a few times. This CDR3 is CASSSAAGQEPQHF. As DNA, the CDR3 is TGCGCCAGCAGCTCCGCGGCAGGGCAGGAGCCCCAGCATTTT. The chain joins TRBV5-1 to TRBJ1-5, with D tentatively TRBD1 (5 bases). Trimming removed 3 bases at V and 8 bases at J, with 15 bases between. The CDR3 length is 14 residues. Looked up from germline, CDR1 is SGHRS and CDR2 is YFSETQ.

V gene TRBV30 combines with J gene TRBJ1-6; D unresolved. V gave up 6 bases and J gave up 7 bases, with 13 bases separating them. The CDR3 contains 13 residues. CDR1 GTSNPN and CDR2 SVGIG come from the germline V gene (reference sequence). CDR3 bases: TGTGCCTGTCCGGGATCTCGCAATTCACCCCTCCACTTT. Translation gives CACPGSRNSPLHF. Supplemented by reference TRBV30 and TRBJ1-6, the full variable domain reads SQTIHQWPATLVQPVGSPLSLECTVEGTSNPNLYWYRQAAGRGLQLLFYSVGIGQISSEVPQNLSASRPQDRQFILSSKKLLLSDSGFYLCACPGSRNSPLHFGNGTRLTVT.

There are a few counts of this clone. This chain links TRBV7-9 with TRBJ1-6, with a tentative D call TRBD1 (5 bases). Germline V gene sequence: CDR1 SEHNR, CDR2 FQNEAQ (reference sequence). Trimming took off 5 bases at V and 10 bases at J, with 12 bases between the two ends. The CDR3 length is 13 residues. The CDR3 DNA reads as TGTGCCAGCAGCCCCGGGGGGAGATCACCCCTCCACTTT. This gives the protein CASSPGGRSPLHF.

The chain combines TRBV18 with TRBJ1-4; tentatively, D is TRBD1 (5 bases). Per the germline V gene, CDR1 is KGHSH and CDR2 is LQKENI. The CDR3 is 15 residues long. Trimming took off 1 base at V and 3 bases at J, with 9 bases between the two ends. CDR3 amino acids: CASSPLRGSNEKLFF. The CDR3 bases are TGTGCCAGCTCACCACTAAGGGGTTCTAATGAAAAACTGTTTTTT.

This clone has a single count. V and J are TRBV25-1 and TRBJ2-1; the match to TRBD2 covers 9 bases. The CDR3 is 14 amino acids. J gave up 6 bases and V 2 bases, and 2 bases lay outside the gene matches. Germline loops: CDR1 MGHDK, CDR2 SYGVNS. The CDR3 is CASSERTSANEQFF. The CDR3 nucleotides read TGTGCCAGCAGTGAAAGGACTAGCGCCAATGAGCAGTTCTTC.

The chain links TRBV4-2 to TRBJ1-2; 7 bases align to TRBD1. This CDR3 region has 15 residues. Per germline, CDR1 LGHNA and CDR2 YNFKEQ. V gave up 4 bases and J gave up 3 bases; unmatched junction bases: 8. CDR3: CASSPRQGGDYGYTF. In DNA, the CDR3 is TGTGCCAGCAGCCCAAGACAGGGAGGAGACTATGGCTACACCTTC.

This clone was counted once. This rearrangement joins TRBV28 to TRBJ2-5; 8 bases are a match to TRBD2. J was trimmed by 7 bases and V by 2 bases; bases with no gene match: 15. The CDR3 has 17 amino acids. Looked up from germline, CDR1 is MDHEN and CDR2 is SYDVKM. In DNA, the CDR3 is TGTGCCAGCAGTTTAGCCCCGTCAGCGGGGGTCTCCGGGACCCAGTACTTC. Amino acid sequence: CASSLAPSAGVSGTQYF.

The rearrangement uses TRBV6-4 and TRBJ2-1; 11 bases match TRBD1. CDR3 length equals 16 residues. V gave up 0 bases and J gave up 8 bases; unmatched junction bases: 6. The germline CDR1 and CDR2 sequences are MRHNA and SNTAGT. The CDR3 sequence is CASSDSGTGGPDEQFF. CDR3 in DNA: TGTGCCAGCAGTGACTCAGGGACAGGGGGTCCGGATGAGCAGTTCTTC.

The J gene is TRBJ2-1, the V gene TRBV5-1; TRBD1 aligns across 8 bases. After removal of 2 bases from V and 9 bases from J, the junction contained 4 bases not matched to a gene. Per the germline V gene, CDR1 is SGHRS and CDR2 is YFSETQ. The CDR3 runs 13 residues. The CDR3 reads CASSLQGVVEQFF. For the CDR3, the DNA is TGCGCCAGCAGCTTACAGGGGGTGGTTGAGCAGTTCTTC. Filled out from reference TRBV5-1 and TRBJ2-1, the complete variable domain reads KAGVTQTPRYLIKTRGQQVTLSCSPISGHRSVSWYQQTPGQGLQFLFEYFSETQRNKGNFPGRFSGRQFSNSRSEMNVSTLELGDSALYLCASSLQGVVEQFFGPGTRLTVL.

This clone turned up a few times. The rearrangement uses TRBV4-2 and TRBJ2-5, with 8 positions matching TRBD2. This CDR3 has 17 residues. CDR1 is LGHNA, CDR2 YNFKEQ, per germline. The V and J ends lost 4 bases and 2 bases, in that order; junction bases with no gene match: 12. The CDR3 loop is CASSPFLTAGAQETQYF. For the CDR3, the DNA is TGTGCCAGCAGCCCCTTCCTGACAGCGGGGGCACAAGAGACCCAGTACTTC.

The chain couples TRBV2 to TRBJ1-4; D is possibly TRBD1 (5 bases). Trimming cost V 5 bases and J 3 bases, with 10 bases left between them. The CDR3 is 14 residues long. Germline V lookup: CDR1 SNHLY, CDR2 FYNNEI. CDR3 DNA sequence: TGTGCCAGCAGTCCCGTACAGGCTAATGAAAAACTGTTTTTT. It codes for CASSPVQANEKLFF.

The DNA of the CDR3 is TGTGCCAGCAGCTTGGTTATCTCCTACTCTGGGGCCAACGTCCTGACTTTC. Amino acids: CASSLVISYSGANVLTF. J is TRBJ2-6 and V is TRBV5-6; D is undetermined. The length of the CDR3 is 17 residues. Germline loops: CDR1 SGHDT, CDR2 YYEEEE. V lost 0 bases and J lost 0, with 10 bases in between.

As concerns this clone: An end of the junction differs from the germline gene, which may be a read error. The J gene is TRBJ2-7, the V gene TRBV24-1, with D perhaps matching TRBD1 (5 bases). CDR3 length: 13 residues. Germline V gene data show CDR1 as KGHDR and CDR2 as SFDVKD. The CDR3 loop reads CATSGQASYEQYF. The DNA for the CDR3 is TGTGCCACGAGTGGACAAGCCTCCTACGAGCAGTACTTC.